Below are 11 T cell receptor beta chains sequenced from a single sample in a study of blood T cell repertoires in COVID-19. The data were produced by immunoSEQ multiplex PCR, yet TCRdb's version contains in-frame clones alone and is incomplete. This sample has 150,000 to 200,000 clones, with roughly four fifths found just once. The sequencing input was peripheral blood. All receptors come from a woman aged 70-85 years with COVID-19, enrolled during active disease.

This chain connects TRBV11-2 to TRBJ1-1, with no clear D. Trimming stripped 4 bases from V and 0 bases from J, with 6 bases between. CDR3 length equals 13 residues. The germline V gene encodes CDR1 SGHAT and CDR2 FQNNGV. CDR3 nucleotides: TGTGCCAGCAGCTCAGGCCTGAACACTGAAGCTTTCTTT. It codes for CASSSGLNTEAFF.

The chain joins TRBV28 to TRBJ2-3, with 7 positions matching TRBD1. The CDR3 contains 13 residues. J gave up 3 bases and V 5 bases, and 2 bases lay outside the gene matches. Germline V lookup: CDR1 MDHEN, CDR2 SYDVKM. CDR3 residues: CASSTTGTDTQYF. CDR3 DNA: TGTGCCAGCAGTACGACAGGGACAGATACGCAGTATTTT.

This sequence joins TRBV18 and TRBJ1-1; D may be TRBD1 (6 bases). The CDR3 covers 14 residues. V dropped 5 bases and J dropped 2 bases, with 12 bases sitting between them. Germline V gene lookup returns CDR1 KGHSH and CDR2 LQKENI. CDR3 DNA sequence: TGTGCCAGCTCAAATCTGGACAGAAACACTGAAGCTTTCTTT. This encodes CASSNLDRNTEAFF.

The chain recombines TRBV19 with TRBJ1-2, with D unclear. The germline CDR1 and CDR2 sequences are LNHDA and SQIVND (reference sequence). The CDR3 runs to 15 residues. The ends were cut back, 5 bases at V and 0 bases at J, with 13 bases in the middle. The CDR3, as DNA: TGTGCCAGTAGTGTGACACGCCTTTCTAACTATGGCTACACCTTC. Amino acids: CASSVTRLSNYGYTF.

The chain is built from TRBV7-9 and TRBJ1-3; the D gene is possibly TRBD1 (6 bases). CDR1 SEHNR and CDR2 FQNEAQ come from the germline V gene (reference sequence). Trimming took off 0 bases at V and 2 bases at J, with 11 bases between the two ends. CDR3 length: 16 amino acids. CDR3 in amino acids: CASSLATAGAGNTIYF. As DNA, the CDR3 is TGTGCCAGCAGCTTAGCGACCGCAGGGGCTGGAAACACCATATATTTT.

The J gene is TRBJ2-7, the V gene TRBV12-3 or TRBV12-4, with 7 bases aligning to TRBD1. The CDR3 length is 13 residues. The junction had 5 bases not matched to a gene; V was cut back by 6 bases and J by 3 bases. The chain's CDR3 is CASSLDRIYEQYF. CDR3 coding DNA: TGTGCCAGCAGCCTGGACAGGATCTACGAGCAGTACTTC.

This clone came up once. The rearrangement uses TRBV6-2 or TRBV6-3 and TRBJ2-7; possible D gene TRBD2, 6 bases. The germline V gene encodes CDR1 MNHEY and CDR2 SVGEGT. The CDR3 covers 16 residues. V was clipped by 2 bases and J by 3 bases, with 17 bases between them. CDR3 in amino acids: CASSYNLGLLGYEQYF. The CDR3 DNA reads TGTGCCAGCAGTTACAACCTGGGACTCCTAGGCTACGAGCAGTACTTC.

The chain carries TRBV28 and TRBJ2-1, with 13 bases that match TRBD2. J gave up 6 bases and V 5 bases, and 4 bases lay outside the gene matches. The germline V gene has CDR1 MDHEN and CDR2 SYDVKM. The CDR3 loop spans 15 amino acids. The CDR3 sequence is CASSGGLAGRNEQFF. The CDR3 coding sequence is TGTGCCAGCAGTGGGGGACTAGCGGGACGCAATGAGCAGTTCTTC.

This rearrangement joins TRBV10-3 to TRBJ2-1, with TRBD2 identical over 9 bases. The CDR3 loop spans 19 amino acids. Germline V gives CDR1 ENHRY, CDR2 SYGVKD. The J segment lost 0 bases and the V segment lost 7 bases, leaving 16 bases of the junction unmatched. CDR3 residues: CAIKGGGALAGSSYNEQFF. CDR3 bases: TGTGCCATCAAAGGGGGAGGGGCTCTAGCGGGGAGCTCCTACAATGAGCAGTTCTTC.

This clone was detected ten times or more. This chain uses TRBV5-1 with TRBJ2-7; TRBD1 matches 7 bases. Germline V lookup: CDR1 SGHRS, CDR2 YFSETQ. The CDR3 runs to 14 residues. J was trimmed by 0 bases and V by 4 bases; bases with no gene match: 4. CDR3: CASSTGQVSYEQYF. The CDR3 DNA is TGCGCCAGCAGCACCGGACAGGTCTCCTACGAGCAGTACTTC.

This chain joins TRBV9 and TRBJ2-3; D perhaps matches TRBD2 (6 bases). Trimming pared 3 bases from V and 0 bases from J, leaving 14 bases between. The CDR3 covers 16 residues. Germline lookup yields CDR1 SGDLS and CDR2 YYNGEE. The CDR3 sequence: CASSAGVSSSTDTQYF. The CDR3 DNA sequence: TGTGCCAGCAGCGCGGGGGTCTCTTCTAGCACAGATACGCAGTATTTT.